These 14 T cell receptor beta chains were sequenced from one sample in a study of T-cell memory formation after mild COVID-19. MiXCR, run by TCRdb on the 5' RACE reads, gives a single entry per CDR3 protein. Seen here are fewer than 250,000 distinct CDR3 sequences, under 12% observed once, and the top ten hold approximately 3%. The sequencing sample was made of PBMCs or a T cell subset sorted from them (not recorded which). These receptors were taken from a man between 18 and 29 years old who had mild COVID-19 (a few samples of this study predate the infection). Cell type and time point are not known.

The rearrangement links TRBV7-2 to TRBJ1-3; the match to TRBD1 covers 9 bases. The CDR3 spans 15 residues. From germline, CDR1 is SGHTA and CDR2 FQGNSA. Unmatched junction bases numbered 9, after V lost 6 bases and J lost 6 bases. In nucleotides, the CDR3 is TGTGCCAGCAGGGCAAACAGGGGGCGAGAAAACACCATATATTTT. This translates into CASRANRGRENTIYF.

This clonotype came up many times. The CDR3 DNA follows: TGCGCCAGCGGTGCGGGGAACACCGGGGAGCTGTTTTTT. Translating gives CASGAGNTGELFF. The J gene is TRBJ2-2, the V gene TRBV5-1, with D possibly TRBD2 on 5 matching bases. Germline values: CDR1 SGHRS, CDR2 YFSETQ. CDR3 length: 13 amino acids. Trimming pared 7 bases from V and 1 base from J, leaving 8 bases between.

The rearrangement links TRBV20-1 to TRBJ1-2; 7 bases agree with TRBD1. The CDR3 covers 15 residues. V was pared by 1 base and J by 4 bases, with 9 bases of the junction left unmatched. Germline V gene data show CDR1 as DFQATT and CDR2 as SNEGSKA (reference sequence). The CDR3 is CSARATGAASYGYTF. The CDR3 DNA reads TGCAGTGCTAGAGCTACAGGGGCTGCTTCCTATGGCTACACCTTC.

This CDR3 is CASFTSGASTDTQYF. CDR3 DNA: TGTGCCAGCTTTACTAGCGGGGCCAGCACAGATACGCAGTATTTT. J is TRBJ2-3 and V is TRBV2; 10 bases line up with TRBD2. This CDR3 is 15 amino acids long. V lost 8 bases and J lost 0; bases outside the gene matches: 5. Germline CDR1 SNHLY, CDR2 FYNNEI.

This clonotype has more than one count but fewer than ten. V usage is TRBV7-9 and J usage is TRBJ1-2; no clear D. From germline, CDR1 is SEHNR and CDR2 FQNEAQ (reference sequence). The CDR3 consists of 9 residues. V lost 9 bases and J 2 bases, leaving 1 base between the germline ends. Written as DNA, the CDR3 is TGTGCCAGAAACTATGGCTACACCTTC. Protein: CARNYGYTF.

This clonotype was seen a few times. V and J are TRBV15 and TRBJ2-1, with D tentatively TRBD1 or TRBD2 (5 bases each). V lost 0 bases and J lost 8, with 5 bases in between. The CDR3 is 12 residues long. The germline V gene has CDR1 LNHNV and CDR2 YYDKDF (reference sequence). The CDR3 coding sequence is TGTGCCACCAGCAGAGAGGGGGATGAGCAGTTCTTC. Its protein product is CATSREGDEQFF.

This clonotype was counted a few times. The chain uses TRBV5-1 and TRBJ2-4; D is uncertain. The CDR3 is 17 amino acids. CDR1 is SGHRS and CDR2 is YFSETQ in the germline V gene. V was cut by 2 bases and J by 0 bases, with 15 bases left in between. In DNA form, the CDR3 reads TGCGCCAGCAGCTTTGTCTACACTGGGTTAGCCAAAAACATTCAGTACTTC. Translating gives CASSFVYTGLAKNIQYF.

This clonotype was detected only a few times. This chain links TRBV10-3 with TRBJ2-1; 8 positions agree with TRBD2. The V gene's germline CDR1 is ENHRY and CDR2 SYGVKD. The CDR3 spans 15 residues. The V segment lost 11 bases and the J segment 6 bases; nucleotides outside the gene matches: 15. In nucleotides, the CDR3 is TGTGCCCCGCGGGGGGCGCATGATCTCGGCAATGAGCAGTTCTTC. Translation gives CAPRGAHDLGNEQFF.

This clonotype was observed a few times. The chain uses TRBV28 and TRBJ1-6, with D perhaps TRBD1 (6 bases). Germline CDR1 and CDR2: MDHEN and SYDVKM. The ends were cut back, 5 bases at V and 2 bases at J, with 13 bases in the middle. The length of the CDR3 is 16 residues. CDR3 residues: CASSQRTAPYNSPLHF. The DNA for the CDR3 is TGTGCCAGCAGTCAACGGACAGCTCCCTATAATTCACCCCTCCACTTT.

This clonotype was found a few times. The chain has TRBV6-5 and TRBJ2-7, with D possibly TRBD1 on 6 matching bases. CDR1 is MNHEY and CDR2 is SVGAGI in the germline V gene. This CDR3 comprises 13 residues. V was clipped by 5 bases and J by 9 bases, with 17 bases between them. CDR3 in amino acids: CASSAAQGSRQYV. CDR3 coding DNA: TGTGCCAGCAGTGCGGCACAGGGTTCGAGGCAGTACGTC.

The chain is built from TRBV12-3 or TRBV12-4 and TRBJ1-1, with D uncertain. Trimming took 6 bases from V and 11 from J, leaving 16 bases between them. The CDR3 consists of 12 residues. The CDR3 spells CASSPPGKKAFF. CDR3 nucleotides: TGTGCCAGCAGCCCCCCGGGGAAGAAGGCTTTCTTT.

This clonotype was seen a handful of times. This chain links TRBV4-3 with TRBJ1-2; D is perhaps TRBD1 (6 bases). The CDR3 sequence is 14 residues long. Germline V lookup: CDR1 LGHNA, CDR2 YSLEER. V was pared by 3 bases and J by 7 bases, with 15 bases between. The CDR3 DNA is TGCGCCAGCAGCCAGGAACAGGGCCCGGGTGGCTACACCTTC. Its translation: CASSQEQGPGGYTF.

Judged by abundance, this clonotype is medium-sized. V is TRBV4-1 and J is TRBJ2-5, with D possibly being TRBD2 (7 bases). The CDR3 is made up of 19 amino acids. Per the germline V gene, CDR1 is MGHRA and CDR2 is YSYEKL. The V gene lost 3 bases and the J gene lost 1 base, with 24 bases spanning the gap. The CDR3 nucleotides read TGCGCCAGCAGCCACCCCGGGCTTAGGGGGGGGGCGTTCCAAGAGACCCAGTACTTC. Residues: CASSHPGLRGGAFQETQYF.

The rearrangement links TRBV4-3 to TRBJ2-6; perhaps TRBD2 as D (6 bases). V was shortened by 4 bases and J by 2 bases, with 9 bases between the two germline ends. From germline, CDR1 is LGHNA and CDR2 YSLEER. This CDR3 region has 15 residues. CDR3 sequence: CASSLGEAGANVLTF. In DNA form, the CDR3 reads TGCGCCAGCAGCCTCGGGGAGGCTGGGGCCAACGTCCTGACTTTC.